A selection of T cell receptor beta chains follows, all from one sample in a study of vaccination and CD4 T cells after COVID-19. TCRdb reprocessed the PCR reads via MiXCR and lists one record per CDR3 protein. The data show some 10,000 distinct CDR3 sequences, 67% seen once. Antigen specificity for these receptors is unknown. The sequenced sample consisted of CD4+ T cells from blood, cultured in vitro. These receptors were taken from a human donor who had recovered from COVID-19. Each CDR3 is given with its conserved first and last residue. A D gene is named only where the DNA matches it firmly. Size tells how often a clone was seen (once, few, many) or the class of an expanded clone, and some rows leave it out.

j_gene	abundance	v_gene	d_gene	CDR3aa	CDR3nt
TRBJ2-1	once	TRBV10-3	-	CAISDYNEQFF	TGTGCCATCAGTGACTACAATGAGCAGTTCTTC
TRBJ2-1	-	TRBV19	TRBD2	CASSRSSAGAYNEQFF	TGTGCCAGTAGCAGGTCTTCGGCGGGAGCCTACAATGAGCAGTTCTTC
TRBJ1-6	medium-sized	TRBV6-5	-	CASSYSSMGDPSPLHF	TGTGCCAGCAGTTACTCGAGTATGGGAGACCCTTCACCCCTCCACTTT
TRBJ2-3	-	TRBV20-1	TRBD2	CSAREGTNTDTQYF	TGCAGTGCTAGAGAGGGGACTAACACAGATACGCAGTATTTT
TRBJ2-3	-	TRBV27	-	CASSLGGSQYF	TGTGCCAGCAGTCTAGGTGGTTCGCAGTATTTT
TRBJ1-1	-	TRBV7-2	-	CASSSGAVAFF	TGTGCCAGCAGCTCGGGGGCGGTCGCTTTCTTT
TRBJ1-1	-	TRBV20-1	-	CSARDPQTEAFF	TGCAGTGCTAGAGATCCCCAGACTGAAGCTTTCTTT
TRBJ1-1	-	TRBV7-3	-	CASSATGQKAFF	TGTGCCAGCAGCGCGACCGGACAGAAAGCTTTCTTT
TRBJ2-3	-	TRBV24-1	TRBD1	CATSDGDSYTQYF	TGTGCCACCAGTGATGGGGACAGCTATACGCAGTATTTT
TRBJ1-2	few	TRBV10-3	-	CAISESQGGYTF	TGTGCCATCAGTGAGTCGCAGGGTGGCTACACCTTC
TRBJ1-5	few	TRBV6-2/TRBV6-3	-	CASSSWDQPQHF	TGTGCCAGCAGTTCTTGGGATCAGCCCCAGCATTTT
TRBJ2-5	-	TRBV7-2	TRBD2	CASSLGGGGGETQYF	TGTGCCAGCAGCTTAGGAGGCGGGGGAGGAGAGACCCAGTACTTC
TRBJ2-3	-	TRBV9	-	CASSPTGLADTQYF	TGTGCCAGCAGCCCCACAGGGCTGGCAGATACGCAGTATTTT
TRBJ1-5	-	TRBV23-1	TRBD1	CASSQSTGTDNQPQHF	TGCGCCAGCAGTCAATCGACCGGGACAGATAATCAGCCCCAGCATTTT
TRBJ1-1	few	TRBV7-8	TRBD1	CASSLDRDEAFF	TGTGCCAGCAGCCTCGACAGGGATGAAGCTTTCTTT
TRBJ2-7	-	TRBV20-1	-	CSARDLGEQYF	TGCAGTGCTAGAGATCTGGGGGAGCAGTACTTC
TRBJ1-5	-	TRBV28	-	CASSADRGRYQPQHF	TGTGCCAGCAGTGCAGACCGGGGGAGATATCAGCCCCAGCATTTT
TRBJ1-2	-	TRBV20-1	-	CSALTVGYTF	TGCAGTGCTCTAACGGTTGGCTACACCTTC
TRBJ2-3	-	TRBV5-1	-	CASSGARTDTQYF	TGCGCCAGCAGCGGGGCTCGCACAGATACGCAGTATTTT
TRBJ1-2	-	TRBV30	TRBD1	CAWSAQGEFYTF	TGTGCCTGGAGTGCGCAGGGGGAATTCTACACCTTC
TRBJ2-5	-	TRBV24-1	TRBD1	CATSDGQGWETQYF	TGTGCCACCAGTGATGGACAGGGGTGGGAGACCCAGTACTTC
TRBJ1-5	-	TRBV20-1	-	CSARDRPGDSNQPQHF	TGCAGTGCTAGAGATAGGCCAGGGGATAGCAATCAGCCCCAGCATTTT